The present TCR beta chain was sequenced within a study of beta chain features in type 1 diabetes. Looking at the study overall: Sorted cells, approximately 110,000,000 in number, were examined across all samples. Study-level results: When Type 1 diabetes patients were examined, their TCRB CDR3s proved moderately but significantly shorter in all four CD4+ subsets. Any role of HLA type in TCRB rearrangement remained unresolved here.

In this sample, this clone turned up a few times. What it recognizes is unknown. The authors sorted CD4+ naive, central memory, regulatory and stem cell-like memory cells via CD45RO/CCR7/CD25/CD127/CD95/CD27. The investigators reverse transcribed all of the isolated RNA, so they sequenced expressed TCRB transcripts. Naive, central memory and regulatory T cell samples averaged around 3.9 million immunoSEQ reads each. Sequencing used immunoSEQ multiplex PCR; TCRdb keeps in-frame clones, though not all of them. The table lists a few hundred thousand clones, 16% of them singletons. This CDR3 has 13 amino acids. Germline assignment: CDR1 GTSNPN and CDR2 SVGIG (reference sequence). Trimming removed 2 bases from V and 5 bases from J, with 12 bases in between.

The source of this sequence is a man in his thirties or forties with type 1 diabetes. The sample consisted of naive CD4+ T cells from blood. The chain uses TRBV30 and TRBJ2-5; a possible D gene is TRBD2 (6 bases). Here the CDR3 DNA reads TGTGCCTGGAGTCGGGGGTCGAGGGAGACCCAGTACTTC. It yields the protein CAWSRGSRETQYF.